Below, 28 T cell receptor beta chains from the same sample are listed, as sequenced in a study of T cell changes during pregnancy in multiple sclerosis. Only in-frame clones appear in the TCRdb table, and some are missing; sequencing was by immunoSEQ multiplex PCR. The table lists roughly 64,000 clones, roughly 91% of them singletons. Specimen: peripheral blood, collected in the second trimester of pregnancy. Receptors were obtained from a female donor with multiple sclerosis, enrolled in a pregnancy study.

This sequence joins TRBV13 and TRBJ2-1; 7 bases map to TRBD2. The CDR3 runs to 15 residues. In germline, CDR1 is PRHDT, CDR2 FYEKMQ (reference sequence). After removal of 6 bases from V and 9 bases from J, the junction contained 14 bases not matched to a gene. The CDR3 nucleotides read TGTGCCAGCAGTCACAATATGGGACTAATCAGTGAGCAGTTCTTC. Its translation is CASSHNMGLISEQFF. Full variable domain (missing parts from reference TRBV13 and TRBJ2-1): AAGVIQSPRHLIKEKRETATLKCYPIPRHDTVYWYQQGPGQDPQFLISFYEKMQSDKGSIPDRFSAQQFSDYHSELNMSSLELGDSALYFCASSHNMGLISEQFFGPGTRLTVL.

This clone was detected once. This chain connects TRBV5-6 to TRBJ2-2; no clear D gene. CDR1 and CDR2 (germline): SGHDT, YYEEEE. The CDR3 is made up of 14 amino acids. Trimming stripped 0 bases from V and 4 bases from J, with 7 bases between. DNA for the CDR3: TGTGCCAGCAGCTTGGGACTTAGCACCGGGGAGCTGTTTTTT. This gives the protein CASSLGLSTGELFF.

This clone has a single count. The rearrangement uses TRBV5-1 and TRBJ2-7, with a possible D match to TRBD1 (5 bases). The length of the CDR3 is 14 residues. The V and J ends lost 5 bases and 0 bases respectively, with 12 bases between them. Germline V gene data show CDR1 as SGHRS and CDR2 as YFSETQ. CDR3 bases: TGCGCCAGCAGGGATCAACAGGTCTCCTACGAGCAGTACTTC. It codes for CASRDQQVSYEQYF.

The CDR3 bases are TGTGCCAGCAGTTTTACGGGACAGGGTATCTATGGCTACACCTTC. It translates to CASSFTGQGIYGYTF. This chain joins TRBV27 and TRBJ1-2; 9 nucleotides line up with TRBD1. The CDR3 spans 15 residues. Germline CDR1 reads MNHEY; CDR2 reads SMNVEV (reference sequence). V gave up 3 bases and J gave up 4 bases; unmatched junction bases: 6.

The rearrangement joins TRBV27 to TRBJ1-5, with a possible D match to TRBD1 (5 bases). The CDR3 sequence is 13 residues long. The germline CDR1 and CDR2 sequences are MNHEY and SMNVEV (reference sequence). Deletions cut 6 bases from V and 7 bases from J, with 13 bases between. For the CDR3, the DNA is TGTGCCAGCAGCGAGAAAAAGGGGCAGCCCCAGCATTTT. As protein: CASSEKKGQPQHF.

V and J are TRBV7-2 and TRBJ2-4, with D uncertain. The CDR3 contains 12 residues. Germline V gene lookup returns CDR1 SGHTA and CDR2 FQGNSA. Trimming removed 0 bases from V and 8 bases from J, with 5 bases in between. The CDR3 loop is CASSLATDIQYF. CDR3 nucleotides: TGTGCCAGCAGCTTAGCCACTGACATTCAGTACTTC.

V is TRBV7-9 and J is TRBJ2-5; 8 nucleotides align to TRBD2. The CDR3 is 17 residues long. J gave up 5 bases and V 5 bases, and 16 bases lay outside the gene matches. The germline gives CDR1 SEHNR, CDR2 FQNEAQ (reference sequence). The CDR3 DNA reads TGTGCCAGCAGCCCACGGAGCGGGGGCGGGCTTGGGGAGACCCAGTACTTC. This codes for CASSPRSGGGLGETQYF.

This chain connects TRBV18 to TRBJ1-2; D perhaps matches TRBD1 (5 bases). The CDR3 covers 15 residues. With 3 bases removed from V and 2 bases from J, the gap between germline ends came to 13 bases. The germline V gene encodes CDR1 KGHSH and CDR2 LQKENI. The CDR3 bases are TGTGCCAGCTCACCGGTCCAGGGAATAAACTATGGCTACACCTTC. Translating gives CASSPVQGINYGYTF.

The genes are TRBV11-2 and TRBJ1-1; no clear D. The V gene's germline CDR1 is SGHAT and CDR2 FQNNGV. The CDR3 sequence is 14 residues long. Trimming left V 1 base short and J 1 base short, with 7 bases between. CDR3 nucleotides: TGTGCCAGCAGCTTAGTTGGGAGGAACACTGAAGCTTTCTTT. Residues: CASSLVGRNTEAFF.

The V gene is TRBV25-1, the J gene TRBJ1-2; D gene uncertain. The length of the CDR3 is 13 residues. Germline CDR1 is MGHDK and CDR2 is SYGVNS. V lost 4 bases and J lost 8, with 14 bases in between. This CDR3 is CASSGSRGWGYTF. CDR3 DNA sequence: TGTGCCAGCAGTGGGAGCCGGGGTTGGGGCTACACCTTC.

CDR3 loop: CASSTPGSPGELFF. The CDR3 DNA reads as TGTGCCAGTAGCACCCCAGGGTCCCCCGGGGAGCTGTTTTTT. V is TRBV19 and J is TRBJ2-2, with D possibly TRBD1 on 5 matching bases. CDR1 is LNHDA, CDR2 SQIVND, per germline (reference sequence). Deletions cut 6 bases from V and 6 bases from J, with 14 bases between. CDR3 length equals 14 residues.

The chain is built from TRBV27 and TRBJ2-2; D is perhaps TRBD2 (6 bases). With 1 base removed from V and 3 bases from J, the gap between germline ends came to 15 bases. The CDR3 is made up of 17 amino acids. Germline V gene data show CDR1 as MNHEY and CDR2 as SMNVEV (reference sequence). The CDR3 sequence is CASSLFRDWGDTGELFF. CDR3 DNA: TGTGCCAGCAGTTTATTTAGGGACTGGGGGGACACCGGGGAGCTGTTTTTT.

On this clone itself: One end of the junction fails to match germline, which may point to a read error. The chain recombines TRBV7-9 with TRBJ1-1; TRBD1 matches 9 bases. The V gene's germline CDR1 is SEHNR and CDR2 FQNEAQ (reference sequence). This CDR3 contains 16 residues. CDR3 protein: CASSSPRQGENPEAFF. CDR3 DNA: TGTGCCAGCAGCTCCCCAAGACAGGGGGAGAACCCTGAAGCTTTCTTT. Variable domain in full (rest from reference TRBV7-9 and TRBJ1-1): DTGVSQNPRHKITKRGQNVTFRCDPISEHNRLYWYRQTLGQGPEFLTYFQNEAQLEKSRLLSDRFSAERPKGSFSTLEIQRTEQGDSAMYLCASSSPRQGENPEAFFGQGTRLTVV.

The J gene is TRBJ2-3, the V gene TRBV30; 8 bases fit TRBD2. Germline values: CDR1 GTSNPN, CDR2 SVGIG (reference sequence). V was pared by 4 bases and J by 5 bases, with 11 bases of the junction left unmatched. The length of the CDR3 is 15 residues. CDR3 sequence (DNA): TGTGCCTGGATATCAGTTGGACTAGCCAAAGATACGCAGTATTTT. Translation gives CAWISVGLAKDTQYF.

The CDR3, as DNA: TGTGCCAGCAGCTTACTTCACGGGAACACTGAAGCTTTCTTT. As protein: CASSLLHGNTEAFF. V and J are TRBV7-3 and TRBJ1-1; D is unresolved. The CDR3 extends over 14 amino acids. V was pared by 2 bases and J by 1 base, with 8 bases between. Per the germline V gene, CDR1 is SGHTA and CDR2 is FQGTGA.

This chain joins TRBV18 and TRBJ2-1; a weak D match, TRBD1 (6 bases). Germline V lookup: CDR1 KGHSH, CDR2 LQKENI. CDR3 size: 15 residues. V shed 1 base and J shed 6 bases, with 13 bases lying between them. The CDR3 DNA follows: TGTGCCAGCTCACCACTCCTAATACAGGGCAATGAGCAGTTCTTC. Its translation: CASSPLLIQGNEQFF.

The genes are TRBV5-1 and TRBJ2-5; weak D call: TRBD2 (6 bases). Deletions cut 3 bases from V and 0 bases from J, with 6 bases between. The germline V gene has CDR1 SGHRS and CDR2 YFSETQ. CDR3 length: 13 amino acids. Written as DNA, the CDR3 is TGCGCCAGCAGCTCGGGAGACCAAGAGACCCAGTACTTC. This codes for CASSSGDQETQYF.

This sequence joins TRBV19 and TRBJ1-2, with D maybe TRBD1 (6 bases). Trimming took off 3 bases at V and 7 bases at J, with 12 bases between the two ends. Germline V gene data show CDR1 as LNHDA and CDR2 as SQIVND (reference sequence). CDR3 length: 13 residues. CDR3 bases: TGTGCCAGTAGTATCCTCACAGGGACTGGCTACACCTTC. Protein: CASSILTGTGYTF.

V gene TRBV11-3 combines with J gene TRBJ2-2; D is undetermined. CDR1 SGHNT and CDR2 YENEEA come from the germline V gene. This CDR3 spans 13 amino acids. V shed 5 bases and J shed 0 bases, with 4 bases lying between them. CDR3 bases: TGTGCCAGCAGCAAGCCGAACACCGGGGAGCTGTTTTTT. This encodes CASSKPNTGELFF.

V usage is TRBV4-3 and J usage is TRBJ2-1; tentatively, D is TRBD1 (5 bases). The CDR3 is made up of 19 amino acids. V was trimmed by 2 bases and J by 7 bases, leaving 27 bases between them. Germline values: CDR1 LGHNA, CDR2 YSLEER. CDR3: CASSQHIDRAIWDANEQFF. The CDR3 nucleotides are TGCGCCAGCAGCCAACACATAGACAGAGCTATATGGGATGCAAATGAGCAGTTCTTC.

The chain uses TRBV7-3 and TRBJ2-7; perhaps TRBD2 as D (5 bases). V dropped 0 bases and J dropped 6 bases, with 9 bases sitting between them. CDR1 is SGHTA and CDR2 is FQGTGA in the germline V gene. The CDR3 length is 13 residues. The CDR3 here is CASSLTVGGEQYF. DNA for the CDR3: TGTGCCAGCAGCTTAACGGTTGGAGGCGAGCAGTACTTC. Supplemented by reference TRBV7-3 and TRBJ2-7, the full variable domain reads GAGVSQTPSNKVTEKGKYVELRCDPISGHTALYWYRQSLGQGPEFLIYFQGTGAADDSGLPNDRFFAVRPEGSVSTLKIQRTERGDSAVYLCASSLTVGGEQYFGPGTRLTVT.

The CDR3 loop reads CARGDREFPGPEAFF. DNA of the CDR3: TGTGCCAGAGGGGACAGGGAGTTCCCTGGCCCTGAAGCTTTCTTT. V is TRBV6-5 and J is TRBJ1-1; 9 bases are a match to TRBD1. Germline V gene sequence: CDR1 MNHEY, CDR2 SVGAGI. This CDR3 has 15 amino acids. With 9 bases clipped from V and 6 bases from J, the junction kept 14 bases outside the gene matches.

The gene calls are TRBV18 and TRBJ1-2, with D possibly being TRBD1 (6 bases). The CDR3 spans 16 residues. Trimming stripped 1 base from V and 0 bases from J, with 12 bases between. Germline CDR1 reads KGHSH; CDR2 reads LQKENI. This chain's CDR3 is CASSPLSRGANYGYTF. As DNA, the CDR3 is TGTGCCAGCTCACCACTGAGCAGGGGAGCTAACTATGGCTACACCTTC.

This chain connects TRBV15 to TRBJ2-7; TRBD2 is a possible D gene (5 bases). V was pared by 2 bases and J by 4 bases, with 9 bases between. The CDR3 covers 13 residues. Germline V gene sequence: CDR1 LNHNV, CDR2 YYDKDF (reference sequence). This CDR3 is CATSRLGGYEQYF. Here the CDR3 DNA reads TGTGCCACCAGCAGACTAGGAGGTTACGAGCAGTACTTC.

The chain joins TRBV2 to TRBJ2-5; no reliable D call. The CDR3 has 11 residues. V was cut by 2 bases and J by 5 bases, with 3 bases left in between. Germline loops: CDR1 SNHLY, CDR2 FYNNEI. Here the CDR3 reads CASSEYETQYF. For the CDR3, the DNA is TGTGCCAGCAGTGAATATGAGACCCAGTACTTC.

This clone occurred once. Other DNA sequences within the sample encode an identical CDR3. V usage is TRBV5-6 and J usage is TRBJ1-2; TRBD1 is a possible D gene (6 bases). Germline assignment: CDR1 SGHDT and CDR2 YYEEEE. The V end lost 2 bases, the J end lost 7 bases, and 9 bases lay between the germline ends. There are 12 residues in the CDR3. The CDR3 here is CASSLGGVGYTF. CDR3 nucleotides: TGTGCCAGCAGCTTAGGGGGGGTTGGCTACACCTTC.

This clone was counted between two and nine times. For the CDR3, the DNA is TGTGCCAGCAGCTGGTCTAGCGGGGGGGCTTCCGGGGAGCTGTTTTTT. It is translated as CASSWSSGGASGELFF. The chain carries TRBV7-6 and TRBJ2-2; TRBD2 matches at 12 bases. CDR3 size: 16 residues. Trimming cost V 4 bases and J 6 bases; bases outside gene matches: 6. From germline, CDR1 is SGHVS and CDR2 FNYEAQ.

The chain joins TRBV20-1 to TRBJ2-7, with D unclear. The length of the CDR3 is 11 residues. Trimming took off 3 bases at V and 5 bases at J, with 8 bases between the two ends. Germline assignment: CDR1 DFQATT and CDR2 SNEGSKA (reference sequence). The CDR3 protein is CSASPRNEQYF. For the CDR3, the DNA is TGCAGTGCTAGTCCCAGAAACGAGCAGTACTTC.